This TCR beta chain comes out of a study of cytomegalovirus exposure and HLA in healthy donors. CDR1 is LGHNT, CDR2 FRNRAP, per germline. With 1 base clipped from V and 0 bases from J, the junction kept 4 bases outside the gene matches. The CDR3 is 18 residues long. The PCR was carried out with 60 Vbeta primers and 13 Jbeta primers. Clones were read by immunoSEQ multiplex PCR, and TCRdb kept only the in-frame ones, dropping some. The profile shows roughly 200,000 clones, around three quarters of them singletons. Regarding this clone: What it binds is not known.

Points from the study as a whole: Sequencing had likely introduced a cluster of highly shared sequence variants as an artifact. The productive fraction for most TCR beta V segments was about 87% or about 30% in an earlier analysis. Per a later analysis, roughly 17,000 TCR beta sequences showed association with HLA alleles at 0.05 false discovery rate. Clonal expansion, a later analysis showed, was greater in HLA-associated TCR beta chains than in equally common others.

The chain combines TRBV12-5 with TRBJ2-1, with 12 bases aligning to TRBD2. The specimen was PBMCs. This clonotype was obtained from a woman aged 30 to 39 in good health and CMV-seropositive. The DNA of the CDR3 is TGTGCTAGTGGTTTGGCAACGACTAGCGGGAGCTCCTACAATGAGCAGTTCTTC. It is translated as CASGLATTSGSSYNEQFF.